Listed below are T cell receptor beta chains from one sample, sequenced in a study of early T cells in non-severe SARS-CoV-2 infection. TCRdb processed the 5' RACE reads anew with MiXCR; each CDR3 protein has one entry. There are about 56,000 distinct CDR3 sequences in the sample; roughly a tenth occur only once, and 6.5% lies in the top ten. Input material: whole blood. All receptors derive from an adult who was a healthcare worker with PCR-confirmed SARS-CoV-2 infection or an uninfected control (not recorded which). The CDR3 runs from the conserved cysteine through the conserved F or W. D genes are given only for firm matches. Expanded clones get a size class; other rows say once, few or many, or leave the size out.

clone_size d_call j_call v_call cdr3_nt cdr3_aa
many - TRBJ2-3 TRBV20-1 TGCAGTGCTAGTCCAGCGTACACTAGCACAGATACGCAGTATTTT CSASPAYTSTDTQYF
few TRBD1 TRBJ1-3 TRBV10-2 TGCGCCAGCAGAGACAGGGGCGATGGAAACACCATATATTTT CASRDRGDGNTIYF
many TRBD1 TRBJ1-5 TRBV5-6 TGTGCCAGCAGCTTAGGGACAGGATCGGATAATCAGCCCCAGCATTTT CASSLGTGSDNQPQHF
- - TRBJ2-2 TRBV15 TGTGCCACCAGCAGCAGGGCGCTCGGGGAGCTGTTTTTT CATSSRALGELFF
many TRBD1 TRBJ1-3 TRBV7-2 TGTGCCAGCAGCTCCGGGACAGGGGCTGGAAACACCATATATTTT CASSSGTGAGNTIYF
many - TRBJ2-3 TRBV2 TGTGCCAGCAGTGTCCTCACAGATACGCAGTATTTT CASSVLTDTQYF
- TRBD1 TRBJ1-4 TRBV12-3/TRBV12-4 TGTGCCAGCAGTTTAGGGGCAGGGGGAGGAAAACTGTTTTTT CASSLGAGGGKLFF
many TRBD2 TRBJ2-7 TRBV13 TGTGCCAGCAGCTTAGGCAGTCTAGCGGGAGTCGAGCAGTACTTC CASSLGSLAGVEQYF
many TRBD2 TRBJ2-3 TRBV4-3 TGCGCCAGCAGCCAAGAAAGCGCGGGAGGGCCAACCACAGATACGCAGTATTTT CASSQESAGGPTTDTQYF
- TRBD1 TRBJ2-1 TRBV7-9 TGTGCCAGCAGCTTGGCCCAGGGGGCAGTCCATGAGCAGTTCTTC CASSLAQGAVHEQFF
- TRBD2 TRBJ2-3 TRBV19 TGTGCCAGTAGTTTCCTAGCGGGAGGGACTTTGGATACGCAGTATTTT CASSFLAGGTLDTQYF
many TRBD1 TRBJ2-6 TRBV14 TGTGCCAGCAGCCCGGCGGACAGGGGAGATGGGGCCAACGTCCTGACTTTC CASSPADRGDGANVLTF